Below, 19 T cell receptor beta chains from the same sample are listed, as sequenced in a study of T cells in Graves' hyperthyroidism and ophthalmopathy. The source material, RNA transcripts, was used to amplify TCR beta CDR3 regions. HTBI primers were employed in a first-round RT-PCR of the TCR CDR3. TCRdb re-called the multiplex PCR reads through MiXCR, storing one row per CDR3 protein. The sample has hundreds of thousands of distinct CDR3 sequences; about 12% are singletons. Specimen: blood. These receptors were taken from a young woman with Graves' hyperthyroidism.

At least ten counts were recorded for this clonotype. This sequence joins TRBV7-2 and TRBJ1-5; D gene ambiguous. Trimming took 5 bases from V and 0 from J, leaving 14 bases between them. This CDR3 comprises 16 residues. Germline-derived CDR1 and CDR2 are SGHTA and FQGNSA. The CDR3 nucleotides are TGTGCCAGCAGCCCAGAGACCGCGTATAGCAATCAGCCCCAGCATTTT. It encodes CASSPETAYSNQPQHF.

This clonotype has ten or more counts. This chain joins TRBV20-1 and TRBJ1-2; D gene ambiguous. The germline V gene has CDR1 DFQATT and CDR2 SNEGSKA (reference sequence). V lost 5 bases to trimming and J lost 0 bases, with 10 bases between them. The length of the CDR3 is 13 residues. CDR3 nucleotides: TGCAGTGCTCGGGGAGAAGCTAACTATGGCTACACCTTC. Its translation: CSARGEANYGYTF.

This clonotype showed up just a few times. V gene TRBV20-1 combines with J gene TRBJ2-7; 8 positions agree with TRBD2. J lost 4 bases, V lost 5 bases, and 16 bases had no gene match. CDR3 length: 16 residues. The germline V gene has CDR1 DFQATT and CDR2 SNEGSKA (reference sequence). CDR3 coding DNA: TGCAGTGCTGGGGTCCCCGGGAGCGGGAGTATGTACGAGCAGTACTTC. Protein product: CSAGVPGSGSMYEQYF.

This clonotype was recorded at least ten times. The chain uses TRBV6-1 and TRBJ1-5, with D unclear. This CDR3 comprises 15 residues. Deletions cut 0 bases from V and 5 bases from J, with 11 bases between. Germline CDR1 and CDR2: MNHNS and SASEGT. CDR3 nucleotide sequence: TGTGCCAGCAGTGAAGCGCTGGAACCTGATCAGCCCCAGCATTTT. It yields the protein CASSEALEPDQPQHF.

This clonotype was observed a handful of times. This sequence joins TRBV7-2 and TRBJ2-2; D gene unclear. The CDR3 runs 14 residues. V shed 5 bases and J shed 9 bases, with 16 bases lying between them. Germline CDR1 reads SGHTA; CDR2 reads FQGNSA. In DNA form, the CDR3 reads TGTGCCAGCAGCCCTAGACTGGCCGGCCGGGAGCTGTTTTTT. Residues: CASSPRLAGRELFF.

As regards this clonotype: With a much larger clone just one base away, this may be a read error. V and J are TRBV12-3 or TRBV12-4 and TRBJ1-4, with D hard to call. The CDR3 runs 15 residues. CDR3 amino acids: CASSLWVPPNEKLLF. The DNA of the CDR3 is TGTGCCAGCAGTTTGTGGGTACCCCCCAATGAAAAACTGCTTTTT.

This clonotype appeared many times. This chain joins TRBV28 and TRBJ2-3; 11 bases fit TRBD2. CDR1 MDHEN and CDR2 SYDVKM come from the germline V gene. The J segment lost 2 bases and the V segment lost 9 bases, leaving 4 bases of the junction unmatched. This CDR3 spans 14 amino acids. CDR3 in amino acids: CASLAGGFTDTQYF. Written as DNA, the CDR3 is TGTGCCAGTTTAGCGGGGGGGTTCACAGATACGCAGTATTTT.

This clonotype occurred many times. The gene calls are TRBV20-1 and TRBJ1-4; no definite D call. V lost 0 bases and J 12 bases, leaving 8 bases between the germline ends. Germline lookup yields CDR1 DFQATT and CDR2 SNEGSKA (reference sequence). The CDR3 runs 11 residues. In DNA form, the CDR3 reads TGCAGTGCTAGAGATCGTGGGCAACTGTTTTTT. Its protein product is CSARDRGQLFF.

This clonotype was recorded at least ten times. This chain connects TRBV2 to TRBJ2-1; D is tentatively TRBD1 or TRBD2 (5 bases each). Germline assignment: CDR1 SNHLY and CDR2 FYNNEI. CDR3 length: 13 residues. Deletions cut 1 base from V and 11 bases from J, with 12 bases between. The CDR3 DNA sequence: TGTGCCAGCAGTGAAGGGGACCTCCCCCAGCAGTTCTTC. Amino acid sequence: CASSEGDLPQQFF.

This clonotype came up many times. The chain combines TRBV4-2 with TRBJ2-7, with 11 nucleotides matching TRBD2. Trimming at V came to 0 bases and at J to 6 bases, leaving 16 bases not matched to a gene. Germline-derived CDR1 and CDR2 are LGHNA and YNFKEQ. The CDR3 contains 19 residues. CDR3 sequence (DNA): TGTGCCAGCAGCCAAGATATGGTAGCGGGAGGGCCCCGAACCCTCGAGCAGTACTTC. Translation gives CASSQDMVAGGPRTLEQYF.

Notes on this clonotype: Given a much more abundant clone one base away, this may be a read error. This sequence joins TRBV10-3 and TRBJ1-2; D gene uncertain. Between the trimmed V and J ends, which lost 7 bases and 2 bases, there was a span of 14 bases. CDR3 length: 14 residues. Germline assignment: CDR1 ENHRY and CDR2 SYGVKD. CDR3 DNA: TGTGCCATCACTGAAAGATCCGGGAACTATGGCTACACCTTC. Protein: CAITERSGNYGYTF.

This clonotype came up once. The chain recombines TRBV6-1 with TRBJ2-3; 11 positions agree with TRBD2. Germline V gene lookup returns CDR1 MNHNS and CDR2 SASEGT. Losses at the gene ends were 9 bases for V and 4 bases for J; bases not matched to a gene: 9. The CDR3 extends over 15 amino acids. CDR3 amino acids: CASHDSSGRSDTQYF. DNA of the CDR3: TGTGCCAGTCATGACTCTAGCGGGAGGTCAGATACGCAGTATTTT.

This clonotype was seen ten or more times. The chain couples TRBV6-2 or TRBV6-3 to TRBJ1-2, with 8 bases that match TRBD1. CDR1 is MNHEY, CDR2 SVGEGT, per germline. CDR3 length equals 14 residues. V gave up 7 bases and J gave up 8 bases; unmatched junction bases: 12. In DNA form, the CDR3 reads TGTGCCAGCATCTCCTCACAGGGGGTAGGAGGCTACACCTTC. This sequence encodes CASISSQGVGGYTF.

This clonotype has a count of ten or more. The chain recombines TRBV5-1 with TRBJ2-6; D gene unclear. Trimming took off 7 bases at V and 3 bases at J, with 11 bases between the two ends. The CDR3 length is 14 residues. Germline V gives CDR1 SGHRS, CDR2 YFSETQ. The CDR3 reads CASAMVGGANVLTF. Written as DNA, the CDR3 is TGCGCCAGCGCAATGGTGGGTGGGGCCAACGTCCTGACTTTC.

This CDR3 reads CASKSEGDYGYTF. CDR3 DNA: TGTGCCAGCAAATCAGAGGGAGACTATGGCTACACCTTC. The genes are TRBV9 and TRBJ1-2; D is undetermined. Trimming removed 6 bases from V and 3 bases from J, with 12 bases in between. CDR1 is SGDLS and CDR2 is YYNGEE in the germline V gene. This CDR3 spans 13 amino acids.

There are a few counts of this clonotype. The chain carries TRBV11-1 and TRBJ2-7, with 8 bases identical to TRBD2. From germline, CDR1 is SGHAT and CDR2 FQDESV (reference sequence). This CDR3 comprises 16 residues. The trim removed 0 bases at V and 3 bases at J, leaving 7 bases unmatched. The CDR3: CASSLASGALFYEQYF. CDR3 DNA: TGTGCCAGCAGCTTAGCTAGCGGGGCGCTGTTCTACGAGCAGTACTTC.

The chain combines TRBV28 with TRBJ2-7; TRBD1 aligns across 7 bases. CDR1 and CDR2 from the germline V gene are MDHEN and SYDVKM. The CDR3 length is 12 residues. V gave up 6 bases and J gave up 6 bases; unmatched junction bases: 5. CDR3 protein: CASRTGALEQYF. DNA of the CDR3: TGTGCCAGCAGAACAGGGGCCCTCGAGCAGTACTTC.

Note on this clonotype: Compared with germline, one end of the junction differs, possibly owing to a read error. The chain carries TRBV20-1 and TRBJ1-6; the match to TRBD1 covers 7 bases. This CDR3 comprises 14 residues. Germline CDR1 DFQATT, CDR2 SNEGSKA (reference sequence). CDR3 coding DNA: TGTAGTGCAAGGACAGGATCTTATAATTCGCCCCTCCACTTT. Residues: CSARTGSYNSPLHF.

This clonotype came up many times. The V call is TRBV2, the J call TRBJ2-1, with 10 bases aligning to TRBD2. Per the germline V gene, CDR1 is SNHLY and CDR2 is FYNNEI. J lost 4 bases, V lost 4 bases, and 7 bases had no gene match. There are 16 residues in the CDR3. The CDR3 DNA sequence: TGTGCCAGCAGTGCTTTTTTTAGCGGGGGGTACAATGAGCAGTTCTTC. As protein: CASSAFFSGGYNEQFF.